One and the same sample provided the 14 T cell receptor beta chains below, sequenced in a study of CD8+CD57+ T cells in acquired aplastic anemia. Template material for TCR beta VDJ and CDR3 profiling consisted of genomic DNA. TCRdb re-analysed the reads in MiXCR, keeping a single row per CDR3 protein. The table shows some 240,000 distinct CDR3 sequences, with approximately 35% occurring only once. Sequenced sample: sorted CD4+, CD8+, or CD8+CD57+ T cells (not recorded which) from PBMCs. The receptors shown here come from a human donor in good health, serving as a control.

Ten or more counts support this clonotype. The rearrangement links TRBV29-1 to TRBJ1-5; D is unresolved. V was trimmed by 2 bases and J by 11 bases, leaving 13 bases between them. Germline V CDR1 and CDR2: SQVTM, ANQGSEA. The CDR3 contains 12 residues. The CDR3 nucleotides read TGCAGCGTTGAAAGCGGTGCCGGGGCCCAGCATTTT. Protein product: CSVESGAGAQHF.

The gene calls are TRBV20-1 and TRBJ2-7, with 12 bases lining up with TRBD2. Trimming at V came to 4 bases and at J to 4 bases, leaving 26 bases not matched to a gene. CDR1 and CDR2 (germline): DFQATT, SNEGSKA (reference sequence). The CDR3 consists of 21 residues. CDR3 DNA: TGCAGTGCTAACCGCCGCCCTCAGACTAGCGGGGGACACGTGGGGGGATACGAGCAGTACTTC. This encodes CSANRRPQTSGGHVGGYEQYF.

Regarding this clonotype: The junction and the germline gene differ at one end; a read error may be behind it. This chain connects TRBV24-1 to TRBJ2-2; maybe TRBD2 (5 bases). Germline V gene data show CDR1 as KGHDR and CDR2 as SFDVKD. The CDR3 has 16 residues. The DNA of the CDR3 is TGTGCCACCAGTTGGCGTGGGCAAACGAGCACCGGGGAGCTGCTTTTT. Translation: CATSWRGQTSTGELLF.

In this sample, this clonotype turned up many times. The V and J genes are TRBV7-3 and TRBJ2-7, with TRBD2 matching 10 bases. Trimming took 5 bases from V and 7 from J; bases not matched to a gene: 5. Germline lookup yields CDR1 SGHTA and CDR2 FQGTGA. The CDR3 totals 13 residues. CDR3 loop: CASSKLAGDEQYF. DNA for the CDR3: TGTGCCAGCAGCAAGCTAGCGGGGGATGAGCAGTACTTC.

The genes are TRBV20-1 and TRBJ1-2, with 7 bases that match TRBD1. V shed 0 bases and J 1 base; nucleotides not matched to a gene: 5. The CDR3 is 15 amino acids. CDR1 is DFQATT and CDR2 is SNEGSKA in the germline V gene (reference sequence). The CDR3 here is CSAREGGRGNYGYTF. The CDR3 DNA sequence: TGCAGTGCTAGAGAAGGGGGCAGGGGTAACTATGGCTACACCTTC.

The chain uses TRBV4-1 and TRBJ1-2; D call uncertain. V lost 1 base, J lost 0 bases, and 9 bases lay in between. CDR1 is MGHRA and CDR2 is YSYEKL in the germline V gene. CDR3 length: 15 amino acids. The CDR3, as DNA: TGCGCCAGCAGCCAAGGGCCCGACTCTAACTATGGCTACACCTTC. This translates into CASSQGPDSNYGYTF.

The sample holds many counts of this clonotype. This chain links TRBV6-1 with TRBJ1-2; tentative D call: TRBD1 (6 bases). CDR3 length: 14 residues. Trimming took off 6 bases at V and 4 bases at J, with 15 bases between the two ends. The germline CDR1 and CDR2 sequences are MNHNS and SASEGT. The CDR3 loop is CASRQAQGLYGYTF. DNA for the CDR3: TGTGCCAGCAGGCAAGCACAGGGTCTCTATGGCTACACCTTC.

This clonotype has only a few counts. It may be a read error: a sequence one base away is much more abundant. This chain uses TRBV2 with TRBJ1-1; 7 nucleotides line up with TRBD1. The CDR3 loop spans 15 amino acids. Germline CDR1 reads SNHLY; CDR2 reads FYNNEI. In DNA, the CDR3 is TGTGCCAGCCGACAGGGTATCGGTCGGAACACTGGAGCTTTCTTT. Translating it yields CASRQGIGRNTGAFF. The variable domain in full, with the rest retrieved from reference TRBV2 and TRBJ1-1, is EPEVTQTPSHQVTQMGQEVILRCVPISNHLYFYWYRQILGQKVEFLVSFYNNEISEKSEIFDDQFSVERPDGSNFTLKIRSTKLEDSAMYFCASRQGIGRNTGAFFGQGTRLTVV.

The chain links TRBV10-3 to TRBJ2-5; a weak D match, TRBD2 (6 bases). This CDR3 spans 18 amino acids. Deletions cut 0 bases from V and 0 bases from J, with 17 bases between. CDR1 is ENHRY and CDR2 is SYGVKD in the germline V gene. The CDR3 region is CAISESRRGPRYQETQYF. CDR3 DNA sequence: TGTGCCATCAGTGAGTCGAGGAGGGGACCGAGGTACCAAGAGACCCAGTACTTC.

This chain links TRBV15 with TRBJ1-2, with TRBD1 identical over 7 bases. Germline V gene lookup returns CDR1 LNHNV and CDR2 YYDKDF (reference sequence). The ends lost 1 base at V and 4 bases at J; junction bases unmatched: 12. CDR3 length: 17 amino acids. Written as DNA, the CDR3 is TGTGCCACCAGCAGAGGGGGGATCGACAGGGCTGGCTATGGCTACACCTTC. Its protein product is CATSRGGIDRAGYGYTF.

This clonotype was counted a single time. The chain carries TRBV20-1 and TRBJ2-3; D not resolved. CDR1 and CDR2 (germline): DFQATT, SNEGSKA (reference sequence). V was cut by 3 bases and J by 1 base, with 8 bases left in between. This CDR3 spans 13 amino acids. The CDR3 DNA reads TGCAGTGCTAGGTGGGCCCGCACAGATACGCAGTATTTT. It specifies CSARWARTDTQYF.

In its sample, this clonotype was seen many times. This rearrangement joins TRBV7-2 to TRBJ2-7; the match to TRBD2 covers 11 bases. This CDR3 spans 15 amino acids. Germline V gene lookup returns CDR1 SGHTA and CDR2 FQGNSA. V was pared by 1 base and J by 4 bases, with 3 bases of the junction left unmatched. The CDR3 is CASSLGTSGGYEQYF. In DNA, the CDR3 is TGTGCCAGCAGCTTAGGAACTAGCGGGGGATACGAGCAGTACTTC. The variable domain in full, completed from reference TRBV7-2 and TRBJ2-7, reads GAGVSQSPSNKVTEKGKDVELRCDPISGHTALYWYRQSLGQGLEFLIYFQGNSAPDKSGLPSDRFSAERTGGSVSTLTIQRTQQEDSAVYLCASSLGTSGGYEQYFGPGTRLTVT.

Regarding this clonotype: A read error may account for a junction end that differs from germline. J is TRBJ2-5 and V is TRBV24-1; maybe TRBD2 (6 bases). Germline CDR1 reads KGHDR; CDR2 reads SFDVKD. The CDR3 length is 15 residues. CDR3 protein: CVTSEPGDLGETQYF. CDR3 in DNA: TGTGTCACCAGCGAGCCGGGGGACCTAGGAGAGACCCAGTACTTC.

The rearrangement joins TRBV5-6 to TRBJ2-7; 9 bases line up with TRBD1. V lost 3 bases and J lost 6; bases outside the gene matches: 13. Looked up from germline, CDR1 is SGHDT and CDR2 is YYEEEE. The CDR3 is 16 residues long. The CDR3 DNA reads TGTGCCAGCAGCTGGGCACCGGGACAGGGTTTTTTCGAGCAGTACTTC. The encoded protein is CASSWAPGQGFFEQYF. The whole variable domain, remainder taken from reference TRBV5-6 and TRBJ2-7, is DAGVTQSPTHLIKTRGQQVTLRCSPKSGHDTVSWYQQALGQGPQFIFQYYEEEERQRGNFPDRFSGHQFPNYSSELNVNALLLGDSALYLCASSWAPGQGFFEQYFGPGTRLTVT.